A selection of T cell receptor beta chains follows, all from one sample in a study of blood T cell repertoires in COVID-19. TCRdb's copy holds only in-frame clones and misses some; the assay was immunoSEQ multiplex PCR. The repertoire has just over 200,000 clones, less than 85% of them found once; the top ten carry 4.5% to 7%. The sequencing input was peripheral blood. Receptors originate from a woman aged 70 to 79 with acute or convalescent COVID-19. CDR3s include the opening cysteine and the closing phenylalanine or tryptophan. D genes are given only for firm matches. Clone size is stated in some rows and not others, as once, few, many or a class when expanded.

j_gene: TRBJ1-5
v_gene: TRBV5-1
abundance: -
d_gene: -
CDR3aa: CASSLDGRQPQHF
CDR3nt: TGCGCCAGCAGCTTGGATGGCCGTCAGCCCCAGCATTTT

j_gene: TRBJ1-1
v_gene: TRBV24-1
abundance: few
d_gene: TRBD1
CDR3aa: CATSDLGQGAAFF
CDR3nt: TGTGCCACCAGTGATTTAGGGCAGGGGGCGGCTTTCTTT

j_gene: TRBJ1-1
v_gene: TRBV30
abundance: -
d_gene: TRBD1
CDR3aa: CAWSVPRGLVTEAFF
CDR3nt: TGTGCCTGGAGTGTACCAAGGGGGCTGGTGACTGAAGCTTTCTTT

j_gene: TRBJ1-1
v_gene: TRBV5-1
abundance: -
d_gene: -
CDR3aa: CASSLGRTVNTEAFF
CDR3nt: TGCGCCAGCAGCTTAGGCCGAACAGTGAACACTGAAGCTTTCTTT

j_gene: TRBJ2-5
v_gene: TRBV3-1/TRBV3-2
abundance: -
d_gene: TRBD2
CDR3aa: CASSQENYEREGPAETQYF
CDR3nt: TGTGCCAGCAGCCAAGAGAATTATGAGCGGGAGGGCCCAGCAGAGACCCAGTACTTC

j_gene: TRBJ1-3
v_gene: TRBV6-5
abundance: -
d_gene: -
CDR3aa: CASSYAAVSGGNTIYF
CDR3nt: TGTGCCAGCAGTTACGCGGCGGTTTCTGGAGGAAACACCATATATTTT

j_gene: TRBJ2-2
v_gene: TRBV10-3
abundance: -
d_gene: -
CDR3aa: CAISEGGTGTGELFF
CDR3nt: TGTGCCATCAGTGAGGGCGGGACGGGCACCGGGGAGCTGTTTTTT

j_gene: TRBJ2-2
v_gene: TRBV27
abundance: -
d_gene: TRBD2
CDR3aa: CASSLRTSGATNTGELFF
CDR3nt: TGTGCCAGCAGTTTACGGACTAGCGGAGCAACGAACACCGGGGAGCTGTTTTTT

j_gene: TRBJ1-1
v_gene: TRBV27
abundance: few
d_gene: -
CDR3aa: CASSLRYGLFTEAFF
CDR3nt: TGTGCCAGCAGTTTAAGGTACGGACTGTTTACTGAAGCTTTCTTT

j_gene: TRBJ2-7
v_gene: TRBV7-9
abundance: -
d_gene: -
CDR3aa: CASGPSGAAEQYF
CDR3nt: TGTGCCAGCGGACCCTCTGGGGCGGCCGAGCAGTACTTC